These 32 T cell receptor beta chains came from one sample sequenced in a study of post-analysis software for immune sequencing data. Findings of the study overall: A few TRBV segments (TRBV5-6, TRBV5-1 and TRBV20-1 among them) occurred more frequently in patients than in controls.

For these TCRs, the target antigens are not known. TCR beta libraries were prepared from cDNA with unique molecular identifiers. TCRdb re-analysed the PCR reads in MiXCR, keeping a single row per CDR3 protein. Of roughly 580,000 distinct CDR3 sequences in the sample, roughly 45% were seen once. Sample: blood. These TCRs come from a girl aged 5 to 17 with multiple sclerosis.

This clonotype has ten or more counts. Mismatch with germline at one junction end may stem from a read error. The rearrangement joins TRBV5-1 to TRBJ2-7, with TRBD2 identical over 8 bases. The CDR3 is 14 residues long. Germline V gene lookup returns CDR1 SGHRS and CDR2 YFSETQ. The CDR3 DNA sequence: TGTGCCAGCAGTCCCCGGGGGGGCTCCTACGAGCAGTACTTC. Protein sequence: CASSPRGGSYEQYF.

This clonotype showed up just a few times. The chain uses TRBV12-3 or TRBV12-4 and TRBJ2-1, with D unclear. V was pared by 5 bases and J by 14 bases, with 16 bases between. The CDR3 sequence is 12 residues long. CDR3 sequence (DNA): TGTGCCAGCAGTGCAAGTTCCCGGCGAGAGTTCTTC. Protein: CASSASSRREFF.

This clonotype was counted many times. DNA for the CDR3: TGTGCCAGCAGTTTAATTTGGAATCAGCCCCAGCATTTT. Amino acids: CASSLIWNQPQHF. V is TRBV12-3 or TRBV12-4 and J is TRBJ1-5; D gene ambiguous. The CDR3 is made up of 13 amino acids. Trimming took 2 bases from V and 4 from J, leaving 6 bases between them.

CDR3 DNA sequence: TGTGCCAGCAGCTTAGAGGCAGGACCTAGCCCCTACGAGCAGTACTTC. The encoded protein is CASSLEAGPSPYEQYF. V is TRBV7-9 and J is TRBJ2-7, with TRBD2 as a possible D gene (5 bases). Germline V CDR1 and CDR2: SEHNR, FQNEAQ (reference sequence). The CDR3 loop spans 16 amino acids. Trimming took off 1 base at V and 2 bases at J, with 15 bases between the two ends.

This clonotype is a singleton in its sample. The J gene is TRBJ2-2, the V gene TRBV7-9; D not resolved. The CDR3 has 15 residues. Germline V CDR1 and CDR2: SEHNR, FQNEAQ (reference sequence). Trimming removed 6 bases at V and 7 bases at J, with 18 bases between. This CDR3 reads CASSWVSRFGGELFF. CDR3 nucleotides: TGTGCCAGCAGTTGGGTCTCAAGATTCGGCGGGGAGCTGTTTTTT. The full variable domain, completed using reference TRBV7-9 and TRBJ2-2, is DTGVSQNPRHKITKRGQNVTFRCDPISEHNRLYWYRQTLGQGPEFLTYFQNEAQLEKSRLLSDRFSAERPKGSFSTLEIQRTEQGDSAMYLCASSWVSRFGGELFFGEGSRLTVL.

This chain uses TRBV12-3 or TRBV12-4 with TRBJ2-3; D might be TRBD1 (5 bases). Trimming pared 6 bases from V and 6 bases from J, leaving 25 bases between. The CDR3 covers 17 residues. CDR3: CASSPTPLRRGEDTQYF. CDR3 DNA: TGTGCCAGCAGCCCAACCCCTCTCCGAAGGGGCGAGGATACGCAGTATTTT.

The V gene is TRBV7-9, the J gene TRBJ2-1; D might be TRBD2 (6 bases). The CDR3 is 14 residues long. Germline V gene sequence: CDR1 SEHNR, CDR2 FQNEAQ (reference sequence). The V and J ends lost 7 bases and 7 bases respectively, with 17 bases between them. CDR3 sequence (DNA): TGTGCCAGCACCGGGACTCCAGGGTGGAATGAGCAGTTCTTC. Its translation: CASTGTPGWNEQFF.

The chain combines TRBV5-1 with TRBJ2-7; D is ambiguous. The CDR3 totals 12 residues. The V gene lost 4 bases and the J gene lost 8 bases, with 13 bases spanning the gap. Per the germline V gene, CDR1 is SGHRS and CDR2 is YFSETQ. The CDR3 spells CASSEDWSQQYF. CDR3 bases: TGCGCCAGCAGCGAAGACTGGAGCCAGCAGTACTTC.

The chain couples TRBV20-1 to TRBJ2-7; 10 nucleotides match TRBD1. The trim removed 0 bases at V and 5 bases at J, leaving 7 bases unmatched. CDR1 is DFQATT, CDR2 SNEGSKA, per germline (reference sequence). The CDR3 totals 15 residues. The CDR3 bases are TGCAGTGCTAGAGAGCGAGAGACAGGGGGCGACGAGCAGTACTTC. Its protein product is CSARERETGGDEQYF.

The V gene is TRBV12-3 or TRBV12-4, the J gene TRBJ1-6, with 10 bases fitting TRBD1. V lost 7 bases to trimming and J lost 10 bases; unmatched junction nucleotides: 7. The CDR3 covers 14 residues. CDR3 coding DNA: TGTGCCAGCACCCGAGGGGACAGGGGCTCACCCCTCCACTTT. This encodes CASTRGDRGSPLHF.

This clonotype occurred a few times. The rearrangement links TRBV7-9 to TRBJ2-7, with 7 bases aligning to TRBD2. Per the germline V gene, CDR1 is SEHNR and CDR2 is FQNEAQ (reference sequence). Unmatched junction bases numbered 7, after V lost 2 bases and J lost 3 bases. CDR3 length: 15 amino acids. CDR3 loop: CASSLRAGTYYEQYF. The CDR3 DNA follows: TGTGCCAGCAGCTTAAGAGCGGGGACGTACTACGAGCAGTACTTC.

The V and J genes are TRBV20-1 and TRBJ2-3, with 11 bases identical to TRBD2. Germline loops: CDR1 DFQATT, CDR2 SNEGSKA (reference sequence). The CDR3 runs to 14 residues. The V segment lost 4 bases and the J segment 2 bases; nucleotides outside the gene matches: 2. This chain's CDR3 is CSAIAGGVTDTQYF. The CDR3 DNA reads TGCAGTGCTATAGCGGGAGGGGTCACAGATACGCAGTATTTT.

CDR3: CASSFELADNEQFF. CDR3 in DNA: TGTGCCAGCAGTTTTGAACTAGCGGACAATGAGCAGTTCTTC. The chain is built from TRBV12-3 or TRBV12-4 and TRBJ2-1, with 8 bases that match TRBD2. The V segment lost 3 bases and the J segment 5 bases; nucleotides outside the gene matches: 3. The CDR3 contains 14 residues.

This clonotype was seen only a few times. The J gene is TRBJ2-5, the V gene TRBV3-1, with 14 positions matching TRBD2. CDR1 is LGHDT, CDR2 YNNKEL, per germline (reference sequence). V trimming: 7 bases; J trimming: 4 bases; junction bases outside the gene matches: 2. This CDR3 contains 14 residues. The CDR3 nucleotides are TGTGCCAGCACCGGACTAGCGGGAGGAGAGACCCAGTACTTC. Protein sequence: CASTGLAGGETQYF.

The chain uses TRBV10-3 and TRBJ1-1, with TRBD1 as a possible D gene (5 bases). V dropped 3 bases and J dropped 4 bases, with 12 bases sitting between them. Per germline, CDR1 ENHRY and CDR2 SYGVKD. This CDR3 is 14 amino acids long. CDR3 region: CAISDRDTGTEAFF. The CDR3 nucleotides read TGTGCCATCAGTGACAGGGATACAGGCACTGAAGCTTTCTTT.

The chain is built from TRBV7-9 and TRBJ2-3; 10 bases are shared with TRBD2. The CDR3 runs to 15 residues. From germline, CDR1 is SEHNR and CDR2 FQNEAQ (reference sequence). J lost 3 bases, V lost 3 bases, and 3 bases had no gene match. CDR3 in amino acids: CASSFATSGTDTQYF. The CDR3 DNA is TGTGCCAGCAGCTTCGCGACTAGCGGGACAGATACGCAGTATTTT.

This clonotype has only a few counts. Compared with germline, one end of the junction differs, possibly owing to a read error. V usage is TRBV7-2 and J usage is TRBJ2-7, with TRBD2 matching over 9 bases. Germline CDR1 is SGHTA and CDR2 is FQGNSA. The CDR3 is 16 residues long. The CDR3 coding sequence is TGTGCCAGCAGCCTAGCTCCTAGCGGGACCTCCTACGAGCAGTACTTC. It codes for CASSLAPSGTSYEQYF.

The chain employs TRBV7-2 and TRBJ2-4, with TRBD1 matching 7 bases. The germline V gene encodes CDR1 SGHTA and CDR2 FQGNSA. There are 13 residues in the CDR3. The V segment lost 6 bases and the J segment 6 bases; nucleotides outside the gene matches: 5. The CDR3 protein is CASRGTVGNIQYF. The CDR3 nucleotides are TGTGCCAGCAGGGGGACAGTGGGAAACATTCAGTACTTC.

The CDR3 region has the DNA TGCGCCAGCAGCCAAGATCAGAGCATAGCCAAAAACATTCAGTACTTC. Translating gives CASSQDQSIAKNIQYF. The V call is TRBV4-1, the J call TRBJ2-4, with D unresolved. The V and J ends lost 0 bases and 0 bases respectively, with 9 bases between them. The CDR3 loop spans 16 amino acids. Per germline, CDR1 MGHRA and CDR2 YSYEKL.

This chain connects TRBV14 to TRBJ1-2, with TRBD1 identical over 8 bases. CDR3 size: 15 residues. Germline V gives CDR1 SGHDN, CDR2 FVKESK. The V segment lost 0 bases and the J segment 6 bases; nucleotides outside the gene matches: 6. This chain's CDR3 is CASSQDWTGRDGYTF. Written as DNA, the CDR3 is TGTGCCAGCAGCCAAGACTGGACAGGGAGGGATGGCTACACCTTC.

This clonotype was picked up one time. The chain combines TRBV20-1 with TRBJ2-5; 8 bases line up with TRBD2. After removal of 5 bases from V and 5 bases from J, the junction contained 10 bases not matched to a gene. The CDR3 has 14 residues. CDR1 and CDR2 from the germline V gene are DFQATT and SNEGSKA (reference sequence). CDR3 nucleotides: TGCAGTGCTCCAAGCGGGAGTGTAGACGAGACCCAGTACTTC. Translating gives CSAPSGSVDETQYF.

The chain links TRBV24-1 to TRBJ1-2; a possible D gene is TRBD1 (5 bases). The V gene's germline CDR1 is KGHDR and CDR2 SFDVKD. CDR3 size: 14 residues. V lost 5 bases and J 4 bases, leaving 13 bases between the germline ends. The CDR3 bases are TGTGCCACCAGTGGCACACGGGACGGCTATGGCTACACCTTC. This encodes CATSGTRDGYGYTF.

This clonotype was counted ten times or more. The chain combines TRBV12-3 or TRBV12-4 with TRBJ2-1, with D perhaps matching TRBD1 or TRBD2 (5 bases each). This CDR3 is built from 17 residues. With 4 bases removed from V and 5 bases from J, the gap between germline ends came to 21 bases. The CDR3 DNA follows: TGTGCCAGCAGTTCCCGTCGCCGGGGCGGGTACCACAATGAGCAGTTCTTC. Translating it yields CASSSRRRGGYHNEQFF.

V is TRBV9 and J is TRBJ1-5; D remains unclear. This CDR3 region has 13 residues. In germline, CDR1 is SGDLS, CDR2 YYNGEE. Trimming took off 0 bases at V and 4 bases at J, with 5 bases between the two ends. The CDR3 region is CASSVAPNQPQHF. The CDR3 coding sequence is TGTGCCAGCAGCGTAGCCCCGAATCAGCCCCAGCATTTT.

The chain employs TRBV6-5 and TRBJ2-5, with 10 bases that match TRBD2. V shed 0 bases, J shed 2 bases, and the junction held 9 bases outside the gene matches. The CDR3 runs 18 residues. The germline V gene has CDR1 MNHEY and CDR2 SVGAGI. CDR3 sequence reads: CASSYSGLARPGQETQYF. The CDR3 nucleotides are TGTGCCAGCAGTTACTCGGGACTAGCGAGGCCAGGGCAAGAGACCCAGTACTTC.

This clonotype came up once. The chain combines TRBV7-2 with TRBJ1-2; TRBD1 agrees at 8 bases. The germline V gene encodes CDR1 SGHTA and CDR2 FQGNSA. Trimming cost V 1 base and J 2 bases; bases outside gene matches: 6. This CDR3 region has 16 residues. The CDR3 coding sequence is TGTGCCAGCAGCTTAGATCAGGGGGCGCTCAACTATGGCTACACCTTC. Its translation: CASSLDQGALNYGYTF.

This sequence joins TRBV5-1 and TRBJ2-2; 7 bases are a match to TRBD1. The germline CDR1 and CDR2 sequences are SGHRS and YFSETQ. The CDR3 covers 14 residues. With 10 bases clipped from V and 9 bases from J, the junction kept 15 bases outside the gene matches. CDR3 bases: TGCGCCGGCCGGCCGACAGGGTTAGACCGGGAGCTGTTTTTT. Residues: CAGRPTGLDRELFF. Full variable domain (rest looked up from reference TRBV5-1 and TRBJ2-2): KAGVTQTPRYLIKTRGQQVTLSCSPISGHRSVSWYQQTPGQGLQFLFEYFSETQRNKGNFPGRFSGRQFSNSRSEMNVSTLELGDSALYLCAGRPTGLDRELFFGEGSRLTVL.

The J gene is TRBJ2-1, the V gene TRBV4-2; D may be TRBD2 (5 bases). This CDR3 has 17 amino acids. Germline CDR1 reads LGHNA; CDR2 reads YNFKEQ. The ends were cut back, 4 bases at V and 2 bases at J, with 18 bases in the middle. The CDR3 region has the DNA TGTGCCAGCAGCCGGACGAGCAGCGGAGGCCCCTACAATGAGCAGTTCTTC. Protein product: CASSRTSSGGPYNEQFF.

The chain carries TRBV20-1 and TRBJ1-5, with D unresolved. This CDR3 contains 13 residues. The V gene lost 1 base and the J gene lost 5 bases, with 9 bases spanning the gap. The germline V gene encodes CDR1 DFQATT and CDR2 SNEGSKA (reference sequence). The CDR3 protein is CSARATSDQPQHF. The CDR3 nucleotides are TGCAGTGCTAGAGCGACCAGCGATCAGCCCCAGCATTTT.

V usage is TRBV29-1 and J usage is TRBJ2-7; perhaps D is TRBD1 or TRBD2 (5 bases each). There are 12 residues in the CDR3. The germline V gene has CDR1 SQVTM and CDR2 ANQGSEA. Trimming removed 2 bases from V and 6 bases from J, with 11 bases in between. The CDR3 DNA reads TGCAGCGTTGAATTTCGGGGCTCCGAGCAGTACTTC. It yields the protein CSVEFRGSEQYF.

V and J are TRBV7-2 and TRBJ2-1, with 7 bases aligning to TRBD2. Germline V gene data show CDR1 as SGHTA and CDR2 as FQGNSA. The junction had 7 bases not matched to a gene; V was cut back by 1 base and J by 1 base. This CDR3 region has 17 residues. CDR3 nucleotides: TGTGCCAGCAGCTTAGAGTACGCGGGGGTTTCCTACAATGAGCAGTTCTTC. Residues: CASSLEYAGVSYNEQFF.

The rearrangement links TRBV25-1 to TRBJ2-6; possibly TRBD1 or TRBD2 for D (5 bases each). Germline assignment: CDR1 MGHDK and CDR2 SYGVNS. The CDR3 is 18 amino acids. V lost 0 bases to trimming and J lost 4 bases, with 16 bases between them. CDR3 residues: CASSEYGTERVGANVLTF. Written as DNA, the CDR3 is TGTGCCAGCAGTGAATACGGGACCGAGCGAGTGGGGGCCAACGTCCTGACTTTC.